This T cell receptor (beta chain) stems from a study of T cells in Graves' hyperthyroidism and ophthalmopathy. Study-wide background: At initial diagnosis, before any treatment had begun, peripheral blood was obtained. Study-wide points: Blood also carried most thyroid clonotypes expanded above 0.001.

This clonotype was found many times. What it binds is unknown. From RNA transcripts, TCR beta CDR3 regions were amplified. With the HTBI primer set, the TCR CDR3 went through a first round of RT-PCR. TCRdb used MiXCR to reprocess the multiplex PCR reads, holding one entry per CDR3 protein. The sample lists 490,000 or so distinct CDR3 sequences; 20% to 25% were seen once. Ophthalmopathy patients showed a Clinical Activity Score of at least 3, NOSPECS grade of at least 4 and duration under 3 months. Out of over 7.5 ml of fresh peripheral blood came the PBMCs. This CDR3 contains 15 residues. CDR1 is DFQATT, CDR2 SNEGSKA, per germline (reference sequence). V lost 6 bases, J lost 6 bases, and 23 bases lay in between.

This chain links TRBV20-1 with TRBJ2-5, with D perhaps assigned TRBD1 or TRBD2 (7 bases each). Sequencing input: blood. The clonotype was recovered from a woman between 65 and 79 years old with Graves' ophthalmopathy. The CDR3: CSALRGGTGAKTQYF. In nucleotides, the CDR3 is TGCAGTGCCCTGAGGGGGGGCACAGGGGCCAAGACCCAGTACTTC.